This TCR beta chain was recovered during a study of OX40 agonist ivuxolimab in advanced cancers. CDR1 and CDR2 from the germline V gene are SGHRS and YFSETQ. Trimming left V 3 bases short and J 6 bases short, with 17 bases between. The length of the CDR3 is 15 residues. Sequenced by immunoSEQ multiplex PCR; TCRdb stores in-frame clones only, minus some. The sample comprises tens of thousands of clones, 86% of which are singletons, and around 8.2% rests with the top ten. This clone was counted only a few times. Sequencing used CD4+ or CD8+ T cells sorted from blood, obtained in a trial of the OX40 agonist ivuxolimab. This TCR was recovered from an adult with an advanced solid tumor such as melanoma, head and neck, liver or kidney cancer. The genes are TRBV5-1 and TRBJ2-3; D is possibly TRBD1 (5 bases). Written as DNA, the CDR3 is TGCGCCAGCAGCTCCCCGGGTGGGGCGGCCGATACGCAGTATTTT. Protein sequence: CASSSPGGAADTQYF.